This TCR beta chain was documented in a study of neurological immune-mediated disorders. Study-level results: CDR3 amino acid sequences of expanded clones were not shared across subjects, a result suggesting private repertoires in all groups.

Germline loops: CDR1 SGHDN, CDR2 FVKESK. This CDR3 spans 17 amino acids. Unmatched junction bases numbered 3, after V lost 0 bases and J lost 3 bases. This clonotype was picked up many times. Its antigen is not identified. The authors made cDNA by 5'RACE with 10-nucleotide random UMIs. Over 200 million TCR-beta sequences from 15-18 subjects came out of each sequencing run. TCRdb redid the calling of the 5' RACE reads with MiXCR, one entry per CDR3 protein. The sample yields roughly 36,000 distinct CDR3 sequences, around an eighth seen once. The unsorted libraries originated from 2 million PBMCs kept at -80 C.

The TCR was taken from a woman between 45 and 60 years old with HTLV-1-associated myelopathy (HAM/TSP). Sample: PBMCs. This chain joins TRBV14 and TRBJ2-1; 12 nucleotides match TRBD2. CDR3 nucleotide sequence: TGTGCCAGCAGCCAAGAGACTAGCGGGGGTTTCTACAATGAGCAGTTCTTC. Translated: CASSQETSGGFYNEQFF.